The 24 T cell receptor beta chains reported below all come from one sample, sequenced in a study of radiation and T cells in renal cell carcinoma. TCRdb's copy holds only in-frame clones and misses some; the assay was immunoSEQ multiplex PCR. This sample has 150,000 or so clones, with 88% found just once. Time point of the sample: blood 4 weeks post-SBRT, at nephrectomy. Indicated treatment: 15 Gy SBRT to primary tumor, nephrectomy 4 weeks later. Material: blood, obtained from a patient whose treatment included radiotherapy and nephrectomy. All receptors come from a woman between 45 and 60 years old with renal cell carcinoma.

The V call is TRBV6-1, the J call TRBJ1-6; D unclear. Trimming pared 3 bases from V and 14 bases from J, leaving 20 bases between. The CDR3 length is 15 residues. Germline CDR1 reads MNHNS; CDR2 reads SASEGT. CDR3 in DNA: TGTGCCAGCAGTGACGGGCTTGGGAGGTCATGGACCCTCCACTTT. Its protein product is CASSDGLGRSWTLHF.

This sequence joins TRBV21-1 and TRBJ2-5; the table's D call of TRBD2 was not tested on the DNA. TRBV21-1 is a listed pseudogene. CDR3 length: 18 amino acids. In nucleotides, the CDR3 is TGTGCCAGCAGCCAATTAGCGGGGGGGCCCAGGGATCAAGAGACCCAGTACTTC. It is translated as CASSQLAGGPRDQETQYF.

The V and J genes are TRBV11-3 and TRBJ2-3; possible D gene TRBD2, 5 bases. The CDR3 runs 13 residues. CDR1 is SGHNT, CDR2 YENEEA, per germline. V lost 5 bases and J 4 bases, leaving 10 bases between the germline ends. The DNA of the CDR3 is TGTGCCAGCAGCCTCGGAGGCGCAGATACGCAGTATTTT. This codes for CASSLGGADTQYF.

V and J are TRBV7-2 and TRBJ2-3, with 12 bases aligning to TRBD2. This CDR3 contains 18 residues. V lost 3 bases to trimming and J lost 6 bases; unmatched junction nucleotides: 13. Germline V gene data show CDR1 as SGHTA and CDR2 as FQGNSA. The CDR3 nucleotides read TGTGCCAGCAGCTTGGTACGGGCTAGCGGGGGGGCCGGGGATACGCAGTATTTT. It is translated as CASSLVRASGGAGDTQYF.

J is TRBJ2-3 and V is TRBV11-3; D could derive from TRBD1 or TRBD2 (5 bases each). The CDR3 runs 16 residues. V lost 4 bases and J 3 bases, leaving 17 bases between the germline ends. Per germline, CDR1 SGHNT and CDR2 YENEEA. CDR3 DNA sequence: TGTGCCAGCAGCTCTATTGGGGGAGATGGGACAGATACGCAGTATTTT. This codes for CASSSIGGDGTDTQYF. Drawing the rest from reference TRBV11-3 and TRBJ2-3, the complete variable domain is EAGVVQSPRYKIIEKKQPVAFWCNPISGHNTLYWYLQNLGQGPELLIRYENEEAVDDSQLPKDRFSAERLKGVDSTLKIQPAELGDSAVYLCASSSIGGDGTDTQYFGPGTRLTVL.

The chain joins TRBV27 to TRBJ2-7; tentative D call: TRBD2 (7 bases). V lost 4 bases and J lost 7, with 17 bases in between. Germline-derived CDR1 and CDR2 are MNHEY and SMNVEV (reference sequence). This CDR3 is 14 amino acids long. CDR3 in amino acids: CASSYRGGLGEQYF. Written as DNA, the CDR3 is TGTGCCAGCAGTTATCGCGGGGGCCTGGGGGAGCAGTACTTC.

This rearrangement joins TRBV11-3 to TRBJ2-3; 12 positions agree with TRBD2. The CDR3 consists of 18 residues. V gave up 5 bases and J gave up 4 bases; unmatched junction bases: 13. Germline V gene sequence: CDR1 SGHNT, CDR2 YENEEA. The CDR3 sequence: CASSHGLAGTYAADTQYF. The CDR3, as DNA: TGTGCCAGCAGCCACGGACTAGCGGGGACCTATGCAGCAGATACGCAGTATTTT.

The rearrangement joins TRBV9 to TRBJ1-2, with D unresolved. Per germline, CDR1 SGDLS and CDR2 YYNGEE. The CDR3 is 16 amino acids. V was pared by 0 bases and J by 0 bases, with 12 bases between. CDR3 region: CASSVGIGTSNYGYTF. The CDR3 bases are TGTGCCAGCAGCGTAGGCATTGGTACTTCTAACTATGGCTACACCTTC.

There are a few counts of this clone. The CDR3: CASSPRQGGTEAFF. CDR3 DNA: TGTGCCAGCAGCCCCCGACAGGGGGGGACTGAAGCTTTCTTT. V is TRBV7-9 and J is TRBJ1-1; 9 bases are a match to TRBD1. There are 14 residues in the CDR3. The V segment lost 5 bases and the J segment 5 bases; nucleotides outside the gene matches: 6. The germline V gene has CDR1 SEHNR and CDR2 FQNEAQ (reference sequence).

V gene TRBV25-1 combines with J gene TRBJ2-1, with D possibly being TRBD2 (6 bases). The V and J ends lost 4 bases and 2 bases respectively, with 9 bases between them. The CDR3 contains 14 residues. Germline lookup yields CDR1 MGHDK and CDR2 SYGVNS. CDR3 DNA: TGTGCCAGCAGTGGGGGGGTTGCCTACAATGAGCAGTTCTTC. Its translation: CASSGGVAYNEQFF.

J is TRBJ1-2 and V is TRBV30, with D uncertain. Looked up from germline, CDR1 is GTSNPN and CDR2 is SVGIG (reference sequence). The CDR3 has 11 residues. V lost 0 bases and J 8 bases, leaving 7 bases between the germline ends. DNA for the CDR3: TGTGCCTGGAGTGTGGGTGGCGGCTACACCTTC. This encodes CAWSVGGGYTF.

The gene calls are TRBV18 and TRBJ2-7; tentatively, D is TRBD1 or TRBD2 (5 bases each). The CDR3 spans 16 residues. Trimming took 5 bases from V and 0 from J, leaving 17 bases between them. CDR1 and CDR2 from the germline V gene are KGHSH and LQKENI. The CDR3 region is CASSTSLSGSSYEQYF. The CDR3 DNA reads TGTGCCAGCTCAACTAGTCTGTCAGGGAGCTCCTACGAGCAGTACTTC.

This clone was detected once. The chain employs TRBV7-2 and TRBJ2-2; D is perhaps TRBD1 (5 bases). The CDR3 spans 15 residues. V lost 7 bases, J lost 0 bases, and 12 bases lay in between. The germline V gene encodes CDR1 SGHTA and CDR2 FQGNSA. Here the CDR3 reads CASKTVAANTGELFF. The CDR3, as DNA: TGTGCCAGCAAGACAGTGGCAGCGAACACCGGGGAGCTGTTTTTT.

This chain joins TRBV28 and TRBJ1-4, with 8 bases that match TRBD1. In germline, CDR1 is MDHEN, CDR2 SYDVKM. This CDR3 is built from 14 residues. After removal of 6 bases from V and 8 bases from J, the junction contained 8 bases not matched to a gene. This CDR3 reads CASSRQGIKEKLFF. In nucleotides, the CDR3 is TGTGCCAGCAGCAGACAGGGGATCAAAGAAAAACTGTTTTTT.

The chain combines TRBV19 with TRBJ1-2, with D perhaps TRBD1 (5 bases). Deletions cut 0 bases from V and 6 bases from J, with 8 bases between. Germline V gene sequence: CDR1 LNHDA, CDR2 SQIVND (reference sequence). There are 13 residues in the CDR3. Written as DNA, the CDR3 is TGTGCCAGTAGTATAGACAGGGAGGATGGCTACACCTTC. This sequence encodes CASSIDREDGYTF.

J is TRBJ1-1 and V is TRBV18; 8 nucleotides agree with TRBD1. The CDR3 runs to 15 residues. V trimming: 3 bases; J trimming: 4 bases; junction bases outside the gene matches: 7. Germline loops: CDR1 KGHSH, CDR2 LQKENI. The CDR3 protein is CASSPPNRGGTEAFF. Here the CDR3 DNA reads TGTGCCAGCTCACCGCCTAACAGGGGGGGCACTGAAGCTTTCTTT.

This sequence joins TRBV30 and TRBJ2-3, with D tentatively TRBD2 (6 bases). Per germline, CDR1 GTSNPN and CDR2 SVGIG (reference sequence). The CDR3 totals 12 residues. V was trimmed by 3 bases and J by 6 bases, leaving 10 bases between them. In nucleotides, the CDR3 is TGTGCCTGGAGCGGGGGTTCCGATACGCAGTATTTT. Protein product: CAWSGGSDTQYF.

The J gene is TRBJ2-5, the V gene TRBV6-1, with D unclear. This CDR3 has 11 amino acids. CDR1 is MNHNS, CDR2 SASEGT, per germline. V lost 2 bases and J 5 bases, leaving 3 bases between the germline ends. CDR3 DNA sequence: TGTGCCAGCAGTGAACTGGAGACCCAGTACTTC. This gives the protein CASSELETQYF.

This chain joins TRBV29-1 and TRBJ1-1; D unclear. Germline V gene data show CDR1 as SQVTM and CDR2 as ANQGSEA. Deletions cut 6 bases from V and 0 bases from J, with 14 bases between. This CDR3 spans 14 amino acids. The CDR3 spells CSVGLGRVNTEAFF. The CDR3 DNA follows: TGCAGCGTCGGATTGGGCCGGGTGAACACTGAAGCTTTCTTT.

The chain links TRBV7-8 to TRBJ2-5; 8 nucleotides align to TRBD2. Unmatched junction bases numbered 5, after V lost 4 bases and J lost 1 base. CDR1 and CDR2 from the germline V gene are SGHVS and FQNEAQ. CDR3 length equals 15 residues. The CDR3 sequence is CASSSRSGGQETQYF. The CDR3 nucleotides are TGTGCCAGCAGCTCCCGAAGCGGGGGCCAAGAGACCCAGTACTTC.

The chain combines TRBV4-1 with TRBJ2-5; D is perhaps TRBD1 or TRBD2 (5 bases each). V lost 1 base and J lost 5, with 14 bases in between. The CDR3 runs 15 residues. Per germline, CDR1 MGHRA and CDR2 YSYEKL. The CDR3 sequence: CASSQGDGAWETQYF. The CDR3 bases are TGCGCCAGCAGCCAAGGGGACGGGGCCTGGGAGACCCAGTACTTC.

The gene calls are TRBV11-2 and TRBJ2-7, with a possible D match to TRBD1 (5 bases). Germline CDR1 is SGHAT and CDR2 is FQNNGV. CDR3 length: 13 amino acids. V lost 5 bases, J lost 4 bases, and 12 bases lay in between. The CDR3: CASSLVAGYEQYF. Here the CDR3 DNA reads TGTGCCAGCAGCCTAGTCGCAGGGTACGAGCAGTACTTC.

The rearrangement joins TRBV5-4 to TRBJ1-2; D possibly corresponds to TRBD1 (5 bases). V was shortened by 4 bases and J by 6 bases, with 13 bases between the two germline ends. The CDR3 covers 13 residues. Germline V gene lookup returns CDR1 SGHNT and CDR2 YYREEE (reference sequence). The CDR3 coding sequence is TGTGCCAGCAGCCTCAAATTCAGGGATGGCTACACCTTC. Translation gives CASSLKFRDGYTF.

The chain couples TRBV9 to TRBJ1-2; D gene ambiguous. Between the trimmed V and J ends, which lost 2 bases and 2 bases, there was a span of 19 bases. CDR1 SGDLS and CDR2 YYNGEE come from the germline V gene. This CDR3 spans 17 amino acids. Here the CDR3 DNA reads TGTGCCAGCAGCGTCGGGAGTCCTCCGCTAAAAAACTATGGCTACACCTTC. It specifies CASSVGSPPLKNYGYTF.